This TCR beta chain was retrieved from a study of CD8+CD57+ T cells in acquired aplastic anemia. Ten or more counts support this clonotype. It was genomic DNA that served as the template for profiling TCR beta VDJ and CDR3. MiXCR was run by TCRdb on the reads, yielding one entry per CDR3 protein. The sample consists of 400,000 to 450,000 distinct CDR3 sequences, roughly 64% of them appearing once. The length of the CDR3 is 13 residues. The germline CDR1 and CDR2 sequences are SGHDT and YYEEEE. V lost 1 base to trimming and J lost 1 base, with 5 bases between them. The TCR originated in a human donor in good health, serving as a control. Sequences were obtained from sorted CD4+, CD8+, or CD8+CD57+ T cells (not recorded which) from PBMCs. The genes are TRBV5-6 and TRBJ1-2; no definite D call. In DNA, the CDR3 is TGTGCCAGCAGCTTGACACATAACTATGGCTACACCTTC. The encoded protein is CASSLTHNYGYTF.